These T cell receptor beta chains were read from a single sample in a study of cytomegalovirus exposure and HLA in healthy donors. Using immunoSEQ multiplex PCR, the repertoire was profiled, and TCRdb retains in-frame clones only, with some absent. This sample contains 150,000 or so clones. The sample comprised PBMCs. Receptors were obtained from a young man in good health and CMV-seronegative. The CDR3 runs from the conserved cysteine through the conserved F or W. Fields, in order: D gene, J gene, V gene, CDR3 protein, CDR3 DNA. The D gene is left open where the match is weak.

D gene: .; J gene: TRBJ1-1; V gene: TRBV7-3; CDR3 protein: CASSPTRTTLVWAEAFF; CDR3 DNA: TGTGCCAGCAGCCCCACCCGGACAACTCTTGTATGGGCTGAAGCTTTCTTT
D gene: TRBD2; J gene: TRBJ2-1; V gene: TRBV18; CDR3 protein: CASSRLAGTYNEQFF; CDR3 DNA: TGTGCCAGCTCAAGACTAGCGGGGACCTACAATGAGCAGTTCTTC
D gene: .; J gene: TRBJ1-5; V gene: TRBV6-1; CDR3 protein: CASSEARRDQPQHF; CDR3 DNA: TGTGCCAGCAGTGAAGCACGACGGGATCAGCCCCAGCATTTT
D gene: .; J gene: TRBJ1-1; V gene: TRBV6-5; CDR3 protein: CASSYSGGAQAFF; CDR3 DNA: TGTGCCAGCAGTTACTCGGGCGGGGCCCAAGCTTTCTTT
D gene: .; J gene: TRBJ1-1; V gene: TRBV19; CDR3 protein: CASRVRGAHTEAFF; CDR3 DNA: TGTGCCAGTAGGGTCCGGGGAGCTCACACTGAAGCTTTCTTT
D gene: TRBD2; J gene: TRBJ2-7; V gene: TRBV27; CDR3 protein: CASSFRLAGGYEQYF; CDR3 DNA: TGTGCCAGCAGTTTTCGGCTAGCGGGGGGCTACGAGCAGTACTTC
D gene: TRBD1; J gene: TRBJ2-7; V gene: TRBV18; CDR3 protein: CASSRDSASYEQYF; CDR3 DNA: TGTGCCAGCTCACGGGACAGTGCCTCTTACGAGCAGTACTTC
D gene: .; J gene: TRBJ2-7; V gene: TRBV6-5; CDR3 protein: CASSSDSSFPTYGQYF; CDR3 DNA: TGTGCCAGCAGTTCCGACTCAAGCTTTCCTACCTACGGGCAGTACTTC
D gene: .; J gene: TRBJ2-5; V gene: TRBV11-2; CDR3 protein: CASSRGLAQETQYF; CDR3 DNA: TGTGCCAGCAGCCGTGGACTCGCTCAAGAGACCCAGTACTTC
D gene: .; J gene: TRBJ1-1; V gene: TRBV20-1; CDR3 protein: CSASGGSLAFF; CDR3 DNA: TGCAGTGCTAGTGGCGGCAGCTTGGCTTTCTTT